One sample yielded the 5 T cell receptor beta chains listed below, sequenced in a study of cytomegalovirus exposure and HLA in healthy donors. Primers included in the PCR were 60 Vbeta and 13 Jbeta primers. Some clones are missing from TCRdb's copy, which holds only in-frame ones; the method was immunoSEQ multiplex PCR. The sample consists of under 300,000 clones, over 90% of them appearing once. Source material: PBMCs. The receptors here all came from a girl aged 2 to 9 in good health and CMV-seronegative.

The chain joins TRBV6-5 to TRBJ1-5, with TRBD1 matching 7 bases. The CDR3 sequence is 14 residues long. V lost 5 bases to trimming and J lost 7 bases; unmatched junction nucleotides: 8. Per germline, CDR1 MNHEY and CDR2 SVGAGI. This CDR3 is CASSTTGSGQPQHF. CDR3 sequence (DNA): TGTGCCAGCAGTACGACAGGGTCCGGGCAGCCCCAGCATTTT.

The V gene is TRBV27, the J gene TRBJ2-1, with a possible D match to TRBD1 (5 bases). In germline, CDR1 is MNHEY, CDR2 SMNVEV (reference sequence). Trimming cost V 0 bases and J 5 bases, with 8 bases left between them. CDR3 size: 14 residues. The CDR3 region is CASSLSGRHNEQFF. CDR3 DNA: TGTGCCAGCAGTTTATCGGGGCGGCACAATGAGCAGTTCTTC.

The chain combines TRBV19 with TRBJ2-2, with TRBD1 matching 10 bases. Germline CDR1 and CDR2: LNHDA and SQIVND (reference sequence). V was clipped by 6 bases and J by 6 bases; unmatched bases: 13. CDR3 length: 17 residues. DNA for the CDR3: TGTGCCAGTAGCACCGAGAGACAGGGGGCAAAGCCCGGGGAGCTGTTTTTT. It is translated as CASSTERQGAKPGELFF.

In nucleotides, the CDR3 is TGTGCCAGCAGTTCCTCGGGGGGGTCCCGGTTTGGGCCCCAGCATTTT. Translated: CASSSSGGSRFGPQHF. The chain has TRBV28 and TRBJ1-5, with D perhaps matching TRBD1 (5 bases). The CDR3 is made up of 16 amino acids. Trimming pared 4 bases from V and 9 bases from J, leaving 22 bases between. The germline V gene encodes CDR1 MDHEN and CDR2 SYDVKM. The full variable domain, in which reference TRBV28 and TRBJ1-5 provide the parts outside the CDR3, is DVKVTQSSRYLVKRTGEKVFLECVQDMDHENMFWYRQDPGLGLRLIYFSYDVKMKEKGDIPEGYSVSREKKERFSLILESASTNQTSMYLCASSSSGGSRFGPQHFGDGTRLSIL.

The rearrangement uses TRBV5-1 and TRBJ2-2; 9 bases match TRBD2. Germline loops: CDR1 SGHRS, CDR2 YFSETQ. CDR3 size: 19 residues. Unmatched junction bases numbered 11, after V lost 2 bases and J lost 0 bases. In DNA form, the CDR3 reads TGCGCCAGCAGCTTCTTTCTTCCAGCGGGAGGTTCGAACACCGGGGAGCTGTTTTTT. Encoded protein: CASSFFLPAGGSNTGELFF.